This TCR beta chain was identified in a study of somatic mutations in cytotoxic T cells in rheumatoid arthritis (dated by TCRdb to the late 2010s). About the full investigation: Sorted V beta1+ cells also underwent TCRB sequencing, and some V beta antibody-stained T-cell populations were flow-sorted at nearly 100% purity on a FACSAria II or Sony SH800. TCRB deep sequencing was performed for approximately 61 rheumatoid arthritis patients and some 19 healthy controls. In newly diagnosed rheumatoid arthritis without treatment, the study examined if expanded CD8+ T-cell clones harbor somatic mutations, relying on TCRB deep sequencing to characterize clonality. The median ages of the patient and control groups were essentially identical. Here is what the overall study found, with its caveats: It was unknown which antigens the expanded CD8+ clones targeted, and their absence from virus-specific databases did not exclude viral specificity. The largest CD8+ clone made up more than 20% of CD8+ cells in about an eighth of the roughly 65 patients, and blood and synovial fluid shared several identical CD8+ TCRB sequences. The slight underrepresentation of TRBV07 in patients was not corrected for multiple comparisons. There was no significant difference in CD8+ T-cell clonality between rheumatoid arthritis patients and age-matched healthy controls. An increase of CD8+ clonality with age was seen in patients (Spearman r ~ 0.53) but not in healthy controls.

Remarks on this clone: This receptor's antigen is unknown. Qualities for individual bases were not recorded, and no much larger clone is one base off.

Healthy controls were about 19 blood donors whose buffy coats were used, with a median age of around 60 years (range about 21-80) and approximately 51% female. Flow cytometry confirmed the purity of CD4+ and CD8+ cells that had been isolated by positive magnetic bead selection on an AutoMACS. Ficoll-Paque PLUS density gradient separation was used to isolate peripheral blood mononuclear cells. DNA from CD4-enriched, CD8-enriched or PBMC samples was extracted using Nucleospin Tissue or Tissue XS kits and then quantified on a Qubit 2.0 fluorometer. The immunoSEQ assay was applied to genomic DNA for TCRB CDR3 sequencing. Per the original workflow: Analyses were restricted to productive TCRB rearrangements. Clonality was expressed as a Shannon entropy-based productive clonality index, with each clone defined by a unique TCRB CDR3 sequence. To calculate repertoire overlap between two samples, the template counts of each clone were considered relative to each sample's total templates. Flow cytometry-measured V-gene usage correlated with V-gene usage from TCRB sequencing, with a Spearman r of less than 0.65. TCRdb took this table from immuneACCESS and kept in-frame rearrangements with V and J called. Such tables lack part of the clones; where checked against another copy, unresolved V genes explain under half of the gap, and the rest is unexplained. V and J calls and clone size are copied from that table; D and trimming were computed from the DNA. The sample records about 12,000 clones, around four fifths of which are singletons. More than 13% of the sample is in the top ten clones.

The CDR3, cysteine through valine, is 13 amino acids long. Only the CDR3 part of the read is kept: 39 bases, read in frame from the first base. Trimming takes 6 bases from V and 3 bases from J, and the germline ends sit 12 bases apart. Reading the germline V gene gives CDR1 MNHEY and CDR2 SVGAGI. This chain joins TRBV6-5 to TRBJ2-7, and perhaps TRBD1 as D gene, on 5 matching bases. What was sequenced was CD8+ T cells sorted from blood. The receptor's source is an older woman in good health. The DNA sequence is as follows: TGTGCCAGCAGCCCCACAGGCTTCTACGAGCAGTACGTC. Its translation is CASSPTGFYEQYV.